The clone carrying this TCR beta chain appeared many times. Synthesis of cDNA used 5'RACE (with 10-nucleotide random UMIs). Over 190 million TCR-beta sequences, together covering 15-18 subjects, were produced by every individual sequencing run that was carried out. In TCRdb, the 5' RACE reads were re-called with MiXCR into one record per CDR3 protein. Of some 38,000 distinct CDR3 sequences in the sample, over 8.5% were seen once. Time point specified: technical triplicate 1. The data stem from a study of neurological immune-mediated disorders. CDR1 is MNHEY and CDR2 is SMNVEV in the germline V gene (reference sequence). This CDR3 contains 13 residues. Trimming pared 1 base from V and 2 bases from J, leaving 3 bases between.

The chain uses TRBV27 and TRBJ1-5; D call uncertain. Sequencing was performed on PBMCs. The TCR comes from a man aged 55 to 70 with HTLV-1-associated myelopathy (HAM/TSP). The DNA for the CDR3 is TGTGCCAGCAGTTTATTGGGCAATCAGCCCCAGCATTTT. Translation gives CASSLLGNQPQHF.